The text below deals with one T cell receptor (beta chain). Its binding antigen is unknown. The record has no base qualities; no much larger clone is one base away. Each collaborating institution followed its own protocols to collect whole blood in K2EDTA tubes. Collaborator samples were shipped for TCRbeta analysis as frozen whole blood, isolated PBMCs, or DNA extracted from either sample type. The CDR3 runs 14 residues from the cysteine to the phenylalanine. Here the CDR3 DNA is all that survives: 42 bases in frame from base 1. The germline V and J ends show losses of 8 bases and 1 base respectively, and no gene match explains 2 bases of the junction. The germline V gene gives CDR1 as MDHEN and CDR2 as SYDVKM. The data are from a study of blood T cell repertoires in COVID-19 (TCRdb year 2020). General notes on the study: Samples covering the acute and convalescent phases of COVID-19 were provided by collaborators in the United States, Italy and Spain. Deeply sampled blood TCRbeta repertoires from subjects exposed to, actively infected with, or recovered from COVID-19 were included in the dataset. Where HLA class I and class II types were available, the types were taken from metadata supplied by the sample provider, not from assay-based typing. The prospective study material was composed of cDNA or gDNA derived from T cells, B-cell-depleted T cells, or PBMCs. The repertoires were released in a freely available public database intended as a resource for research on the immune response to SARS-CoV-2. Samples were obtained from the ongoing ImmuneRACE study (first 160 participants) and from 1,254 subjects provided by 6 global collaborators. Nearly every sample came with metadata listing a de-identified subject ID, COVID-19 status, age in years and sex.

TCRbeta CDR3 regions were amplified from genomic DNA using the immunoSEQ Assay, a bias-controlled multiplex PCR. In the paper's pipeline: The number of nucleated cells in each sample was estimated from the amplification of reference gene primers within the assay. To quantify the absolute abundance of each unique TCRbeta CDR3 rearrangement, sequence reads were collapsed and filtered. Productive Simpson clonality was computed per sample as the square root of Simpson's diversity index over productive rearrangements. The table comes from immuneACCESS by way of TCRdb, which keeps in-frame sequences with V and J called. Part of the clones is missing from these tables; in studies checked, under half for an unresolved V gene and the rest for unknown reasons. V, J and clone size reflect that table, while D and trimming were determined from the DNA. The sample table shows about 82,000 clones, and 75% to 85% are seen once. Clones ranked in the top ten supply about 11% of the sample.

Overall study outcomes, separate from this receptor: Clinical and demographic metadata were provided uncurated, with the amount varying by source and participant.

This receptor was taken from a woman aged 40-49 years with active or convalescent COVID-19. This receptor chain uses TRBV28 and TRBJ2-7; 13 middle bases align to TRBD2. The sequencing sample was made of peripheral blood. The CDR3 has the sequence CASGLAGASYEQYF. The nucleotide sequence is given as TGTGCCAGCGGACTAGCGGGAGCTTCCTACGAGCAGTACTTC. The entire variable domain, with the stretches around the CDR3 drawn from the reference TRBV28 and TRBJ2-7 proteins, is DVKVTQSSRYLVKRTGEKVFLECVQDMDHENMFWYRQDPGLGLRLIYFSYDVKMKEKGDIPEGYSVSREKKERFSLILESASTNQTSMYLCASGLAGASYEQYFGPGTRLTVT.